This T cell receptor beta chain appears in the sequencing data of a study of PD-L1 blockade in urothelial cancer. Study background: The study recovered a median of about 140,000 T cells per blood sample.

This clone occurred a few times. What went into each PCR as a spike was synthetic TCR analog templates. Sequencing was performed with immunoSEQ multiplex PCR; in TCRdb, only in-frame clones are kept and a portion is missing. The sample carries 44,000 or so clones, around 80% recorded once. The CDR3 has 12 residues. The V and J ends lost 3 bases and 11 bases respectively, with 15 bases between them. CDR1 is SGHDT and CDR2 is YYEEEE in the germline V gene. The origin of this receptor is a man in his 70s with urothelial cancer. The chain combines TRBV5-6 with TRBJ2-7; D is possibly TRBD2 (5 bases). The sample was PBMCs, taken around atezolizumab (anti-PD-L1) treatment. The CDR3 sequence is CASSSLGVREYF. The CDR3 region has the DNA TGTGCCAGCAGCTCCCTGGGAGTAAGGGAGTACTTC.